This T cell receptor beta chain was captured in a study of neurological immune-mediated disorders. Germline V gives CDR1 SEHNR, CDR2 FQNEAQ (reference sequence). V was pared by 11 bases and J by 4 bases, with 9 bases between. The CDR3 length is 10 residues. TCRdb reprocessed the 5' RACE reads via MiXCR and lists one record per CDR3 protein. Counted here are approximately 100,000 distinct CDR3 sequences, roughly 3.5% occurring once; the ten biggest clones make up 5% to 6.5%. Study-wide findings and caveats: Private repertoires in all groups were suggested, as expanded clones shared no CDR3 amino acid sequences across subjects.

In its sample, this clonotype was seen many times. Its specificity is not known. This clonotype was obtained from a woman younger than 30 with multiple sclerosis. The chain employs TRBV7-9 and TRBJ2-7; D possibly matches TRBD1 or TRBD2 (5 bases each). Source material: PBMCs. CDR3 region: CASRGYEQYF. DNA of the CDR3: TGTGCCTCGAGGGGTTACGAGCAGTACTTC. The full variable domain, rest sourced from reference TRBV7-9 and TRBJ2-7, is DTGVSQNPRHKITKRGQNVTFRCDPISEHNRLYWYRQTLGQGPEFLTYFQNEAQLEKSRLLSDRFSAERPKGSFSTLEIQRTEQGDSAMYLCASRGYEQYFGPGTRLTVT.